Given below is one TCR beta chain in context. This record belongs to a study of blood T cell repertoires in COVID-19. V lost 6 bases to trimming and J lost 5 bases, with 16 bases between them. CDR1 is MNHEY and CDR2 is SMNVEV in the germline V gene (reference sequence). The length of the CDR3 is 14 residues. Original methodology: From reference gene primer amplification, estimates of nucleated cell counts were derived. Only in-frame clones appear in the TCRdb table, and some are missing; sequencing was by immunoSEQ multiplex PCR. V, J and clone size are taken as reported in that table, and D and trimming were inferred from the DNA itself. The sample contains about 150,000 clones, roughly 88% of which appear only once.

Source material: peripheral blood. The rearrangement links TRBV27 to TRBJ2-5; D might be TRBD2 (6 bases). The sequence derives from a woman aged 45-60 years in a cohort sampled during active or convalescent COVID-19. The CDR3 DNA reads TGTGCCAGCAGCCCCAACCCGCGGGGCGAGACCCAGTACTTC. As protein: CASSPNPRGETQYF.